This T cell receptor (beta chain) was recorded in a study of blood T cell repertoires in COVID-19. Study details: COVID-19 samples, acute and convalescent, were from the United States, Italy and Spain. The analysed material was cDNA or gDNA that came from T cells, B-cell-depleted T cells, or PBMCs.

The J segment lost 6 bases and the V segment lost 2 bases, leaving 8 bases of the junction unmatched. The germline gives CDR1 SGHVS, CDR2 FQNEAQ. CDR3 length: 17 amino acids. In the original workflow: By means of reference gene primer amplification, nucleated cell counts were estimated. Here immunoSEQ multiplex PCR was the method, and the copy in TCRdb shows in-frame clones only, minus some. Clonal size and the V and J genes are those of that table, whereas D and trimming came from the DNA. This sample has approximately 77,000 clones, with more than 80% found just once. The rearrangement links TRBV7-8 to TRBJ1-5; 12 positions match TRBD1. This TCR was recovered from a man aged 25-40 years with acute or convalescent COVID-19. Sequencing used peripheral blood. The CDR3 region is CASSLLVGQGASQPQHF. In DNA form, the CDR3 reads TGTGCCAGCAGCTTATTAGTGGGACAGGGGGCTTCTCAGCCCCAGCATTTT.